A single sample is the source of the 29 T cell receptor beta chains below, sequenced in a study of a mutant IDH1 vaccine in newly diagnosed glioma. Regarding time point: week 35, safety follow-up. Topical imiquimod was applied with each vaccine dose, which held 300 ug of mutant IDH1 20-mer peptide. Repertoires were generated with immunoSEQ multiplex PCR, while TCRdb's copy carries only in-frame clones and drops some. Here the sample spans roughly 69,000 clones, approximately 86% being singletons. Their antigens are not known. The sequencing used PBMCs, collected from a glioma patient whose treatment included an IDH1 peptide vaccine. These TCRs come from a man aged 25 to 45 with glioma.

V and J are TRBV7-8 and TRBJ2-1, with 10 bases lining up with TRBD1. J was trimmed by 5 bases and V by 3 bases; bases with no gene match: 7. CDR3 size: 16 residues. Looked up from germline, CDR1 is SGHVS and CDR2 is FQNEAQ. CDR3 in amino acids: CASSLGQGLFDNEQFF. The CDR3 coding sequence is TGTGCCAGCAGCTTGGGACAGGGGCTCTTCGACAATGAGCAGTTCTTC.

The chain combines TRBV7-2 with TRBJ2-7, with no clear D. V lost 1 base, J lost 6 bases, and 13 bases lay in between. The CDR3 loop spans 14 amino acids. The germline CDR1 and CDR2 sequences are SGHTA and FQGNSA. CDR3 sequence (DNA): TGTGCCAGCAGCTTAGATCGGCCTAGATCCGAGCAGTACTTC. This sequence encodes CASSLDRPRSEQYF.

The genes are TRBV5-6 and TRBJ1-1; 9 bases align to TRBD1. This CDR3 spans 12 amino acids. Per germline, CDR1 SGHDT and CDR2 YYEEEE. V trimming: 4 bases; J trimming: 8 bases; junction bases outside the gene matches: 3. CDR3 loop: CASSMDRGEAFF. The DNA for the CDR3 is TGTGCCAGCAGCATGGACAGGGGAGAAGCTTTCTTT. The entire variable domain, with the rest obtained from reference TRBV5-6 and TRBJ1-1, is as follows: DAGVTQSPTHLIKTRGQQVTLRCSPKSGHDTVSWYQQALGQGPQFIFQYYEEEERQRGNFPDRFSGHQFPNYSSELNVNALLLGDSALYLCASSMDRGEAFFGQGTRLTVV.

This chain uses TRBV6-1 with TRBJ2-7; possible D gene TRBD1, 6 bases. V was shortened by 4 bases and J by 2 bases, with 15 bases between the two germline ends. Germline V gives CDR1 MNHNS, CDR2 SASEGT. The CDR3 runs 15 residues. CDR3 DNA: TGTGCCAGCAGTGTAGACAGGAGGCCCACCTACGAGCAGTACTTC. It encodes CASSVDRRPTYEQYF.

This chain connects TRBV28 to TRBJ2-7; the match to TRBD2 covers 8 bases. The CDR3 length is 15 residues. Looked up from germline, CDR1 is MDHEN and CDR2 is SYDVKM. Trimming removed 3 bases from V and 2 bases from J; junction bases left unmatched: 6. CDR3 sequence reads: CASSFLLAEPYEQYF. CDR3 nucleotide sequence: TGTGCCAGCAGTTTCTTACTAGCGGAACCCTACGAGCAGTACTTC.

The chain carries TRBV5-1 and TRBJ1-1, with 7 bases aligning to TRBD1. This CDR3 is built from 14 residues. Germline V gene sequence: CDR1 SGHRS, CDR2 YFSETQ. V gave up 4 bases and J gave up 7 bases; unmatched junction bases: 10. The CDR3 DNA sequence: TGCGCCAGCAGCGGGAACAGGGGAGGGGGTGAAGCTTTCTTT. Amino acid sequence: CASSGNRGGGEAFF.

This chain uses TRBV28 with TRBJ2-7; possibly TRBD2 for D (7 bases). The V end was cut by 3 bases, the J end by 4 bases, with 13 bases between. Germline V gene sequence: CDR1 MDHEN, CDR2 SYDVKM. This CDR3 region has 14 residues. The CDR3: CASSFMGGRYEQYF. CDR3 DNA sequence: TGTGCCAGCAGTTTCATGGGGGGGCGGTACGAGCAGTACTTC.

The chain recombines TRBV29-1 with TRBJ2-3; the match to TRBD2 covers 10 bases. This CDR3 is 15 amino acids long. Germline lookup yields CDR1 SQVTM and CDR2 ANQGSEA. J lost 11 bases, V lost 1 base, and 12 bases had no gene match. CDR3 bases: TGCAGCGTTGAAGTCGCCCTAGCGGGAGTGCCTTGGCAGTATTTT. Amino acids: CSVEVALAGVPWQYF.

The CDR3 sequence: CASRGTDAPGPQYF. CDR3 in DNA: TGTGCCAGCAGGGGGACGGACGCCCCAGGTCCGCAGTATTTT. The chain uses TRBV2 and TRBJ2-3; D possibly uses TRBD1 or TRBD2 (5 bases each). The germline CDR1 and CDR2 sequences are SNHLY and FYNNEI. V lost 6 bases and J lost 10, with 20 bases in between. The CDR3 totals 14 residues.

This clone has more than one count but fewer than ten. The genes are TRBV2 and TRBJ1-1; D is ambiguous. The ends were cut back, 5 bases at V and 8 bases at J, with 15 bases in the middle. The CDR3 has 13 amino acids. Germline CDR1 is SNHLY and CDR2 is FYNNEI. The CDR3 coding sequence is TGTGCCAGCAGTCCTCAGTTCAAGTTGGAAGCTTTCTTT. Protein product: CASSPQFKLEAFF. Full variable domain (rest looked up from reference TRBV2 and TRBJ1-1): EPEVTQTPSHQVTQMGQEVILRCVPISNHLYFYWYRQILGQKVEFLVSFYNNEISEKSEIFDDQFSVERPDGSNFTLKIRSTKLEDSAMYFCASSPQFKLEAFFGQGTRLTVV.

The J gene is TRBJ2-5, the V gene TRBV7-8; D may be TRBD1 (6 bases). Germline V gene sequence: CDR1 SGHVS, CDR2 FQNEAQ. Deletions cut 8 bases from V and 5 bases from J, with 15 bases between. The CDR3 is 13 residues long. This chain's CDR3 is CASGPRGVETQYF. CDR3 DNA: TGTGCCAGCGGCCCCAGGGGAGTTGAGACCCAGTACTTC.

The CDR3 is CASSLGRWDEQFF. The CDR3, as DNA: TGTGCCAGCAGCTTAGGAAGGTGGGACGAGCAGTTCTTC. The V call is TRBV11-3, the J call TRBJ2-1, with D tentatively TRBD1 or TRBD2 (5 bases each). The V gene's germline CDR1 is SGHNT and CDR2 YENEEA. The V gene lost 1 base and the J gene lost 10 bases, with 11 bases spanning the gap. CDR3 length: 13 residues. Drawing the rest from reference TRBV11-3 and TRBJ2-1, the complete variable domain is EAGVVQSPRYKIIEKKQPVAFWCNPISGHNTLYWYLQNLGQGPELLIRYENEEAVDDSQLPKDRFSAERLKGVDSTLKIQPAELGDSAVYLCASSLGRWDEQFFGPGTRLTVL.

The rearrangement links TRBV10-1 to TRBJ2-2; D unresolved. This CDR3 comprises 15 residues. The germline V gene encodes CDR1 WNHNN and CDR2 SYGVQD (reference sequence). The ends were cut back, 0 bases at V and 1 base at J, with 6 bases in the middle. The CDR3 spells CASSESVGNTGELFF. CDR3 sequence (DNA): TGCGCCAGCAGTGAGTCGGTAGGGAACACCGGGGAGCTGTTTTTT.

Worth noting for this clone: Other nucleotide sequences from this sample produce the same CDR3. The chain couples TRBV5-4 to TRBJ2-1; 9 bases are a match to TRBD2. The trim removed 2 bases at V and 4 bases at J, leaving 4 bases unmatched. The germline CDR1 and CDR2 sequences are SGHNT and YYREEE (reference sequence). The CDR3 totals 15 residues. For the CDR3, the DNA is TGTGCCAGCAGCTTCAGCGGGGGGCTTTACAATGAGCAGTTCTTC. It is translated as CASSFSGGLYNEQFF.

This chain uses TRBV4-1 with TRBJ1-2; 8 bases are a match to TRBD1. V gave up 5 bases and J gave up 3 bases; unmatched junction bases: 11. Germline CDR1 reads MGHRA; CDR2 reads YSYEKL. The CDR3 covers 16 residues. The CDR3 protein is CASSKRNRGGDYGYTF. CDR3 coding DNA: TGCGCCAGCAGCAAAAGGAACAGGGGGGGAGACTATGGCTACACCTTC.

This chain connects TRBV4-1 to TRBJ1-2; TRBD1 might be the D (5 bases). Between the trimmed V and J ends, which lost 0 bases and 7 bases, there was a span of 21 bases. Germline V gene sequence: CDR1 MGHRA, CDR2 YSYEKL. The CDR3 is 17 amino acids. CDR3 bases: TGCGCCAGCAGCCAAGAATTGAGGGGCAGGGAGGAGGTTGGCTACACCTTC. Amino acids: CASSQELRGREEVGYTF.

The genes are TRBV5-1 and TRBJ1-2; D is perhaps TRBD1 (5 bases). Germline lookup yields CDR1 SGHRS and CDR2 YFSETQ. Between the trimmed V and J ends, which lost 4 bases and 8 bases, there was a span of 15 bases. The CDR3 spans 13 residues. CDR3: CASSPRGSVGYTF. CDR3 coding DNA: TGCGCCAGCAGCCCCCGGGGCTCGGTCGGCTACACCTTC.

The chain recombines TRBV15 with TRBJ2-2; 9 bases fit TRBD1. The germline gives CDR1 LNHNV, CDR2 YYDKDF (reference sequence). The CDR3 has 14 amino acids. V shed 4 bases and J 6 bases; nucleotides not matched to a gene: 3. CDR3 in amino acids: CATSKQGASGELFF. CDR3 in DNA: TGTGCCACCAGCAAACAGGGGGCGTCCGGGGAGCTGTTTTTT.

V is TRBV7-9 and J is TRBJ2-1; no firm D call. CDR1 and CDR2 (germline): SEHNR, FQNEAQ (reference sequence). The CDR3 spans 15 residues. V was cut by 6 bases and J by 2 bases, with 14 bases left in between. CDR3 nucleotides: TGTGCCAGCAGTCAAACAGTTACGGCCTACAATGAGCAGTTCTTC. Amino acids: CASSQTVTAYNEQFF.

J is TRBJ1-2 and V is TRBV9; D uncertain. The CDR3 length is 15 residues. CDR1 and CDR2 (germline): SGDLS, YYNGEE. V was clipped by 0 bases and J by 1 base, with 10 bases between them. The CDR3 nucleotides are TGTGCCAGCAGCGTAGGAAGGGCAGATAACTATGGCTACACCTTC. Its translation: CASSVGRADNYGYTF. Full variable domain (rest looked up from reference TRBV9 and TRBJ1-2): DSGVTQTPKHLITATGQRVTLRCSPRSGDLSVYWYQQSLDQGLQFLIQYYNGEERAKGNILERFSAQQFPDLHSELNLSSLELGDSALYFCASSVGRADNYGYTFGSGTRLTVV.

This clone appeared a few times. The V call is TRBV7-9, the J call TRBJ2-1, with 9 bases fitting TRBD1. The CDR3 sequence is 13 residues long. Germline values: CDR1 SEHNR, CDR2 FQNEAQ (reference sequence). Trimming took 3 bases from V and 7 from J; bases not matched to a gene: 1. This chain's CDR3 is CASSFGQGNEQFF. CDR3 coding DNA: TGTGCCAGCAGCTTCGGACAGGGGAATGAGCAGTTCTTC.

The chain has TRBV7-9 and TRBJ2-5, with 9 positions matching TRBD1. The tail of the sequence fits TRBJ2-7 better, so the J call may be wrong. The CDR3 is 16 residues long. The germline V gene encodes CDR1 SEHNR and CDR2 FQNEAQ (reference sequence). The CDR3 loop reads CASSHPKGQGIYEQYF. The CDR3 region has the DNA TGTGCCAGCAGCCACCCAAAGGGACAGGGTATTTACGAGCAGTACTTC.

The CDR3 reads CASGPLAGKNNEQFF. In DNA form, the CDR3 reads TGTGCCAGCGGCCCTCTCGCGGGCAAGAACAATGAGCAGTTCTTC. The V gene is TRBV7-8, the J gene TRBJ2-1; a weak D match, TRBD2 (5 bases). CDR1 is SGHVS and CDR2 is FQNEAQ in the germline V gene. This CDR3 has 15 amino acids. V lost 8 bases and J 5 bases, leaving 19 bases between the germline ends.

This clone was detected only a few times. V gene TRBV13 combines with J gene TRBJ2-2; D gene unclear. The CDR3 consists of 13 residues. Germline V gives CDR1 PRHDT, CDR2 FYEKMQ (reference sequence). Trimming removed 3 bases at V and 5 bases at J, with 7 bases between. In nucleotides, the CDR3 is TGTGCCAGCAGCTTGGCCCGGACCGGGGAGCTGTTTTTT. Encoded protein: CASSLARTGELFF.

The V and J genes are TRBV5-4 and TRBJ2-3, with D tentatively TRBD1 or TRBD2 (5 bases each). Germline lookup yields CDR1 SGHNT and CDR2 YYREEE (reference sequence). The V end was cut by 4 bases, the J end by 1 base, with 13 bases between. The CDR3 is 15 residues long. The CDR3 coding sequence is TGTGCCAGCAGCCGGGGCGGCTTCCGCACAGATACGCAGTATTTT. It is translated as CASSRGGFRTDTQYF.

This rearrangement joins TRBV29-1 to TRBJ1-1; 7 bases agree with TRBD1. Germline CDR1 SQVTM, CDR2 ANQGSEA. J gave up 1 base and V 6 bases, and 5 bases lay outside the gene matches. The length of the CDR3 is 13 residues. CDR3 region: CSVWDSRNTEAFF. The CDR3 DNA is TGCAGCGTCTGGGACAGCCGGAACACTGAAGCTTTCTTT. Full variable domain (missing parts from reference TRBV29-1 and TRBJ1-1): SAVISQKPSRDICQRGTSLTIQCQVDSQVTMMFWYRQQPGQSLTLIATANQGSEATYESGFVIDKFPISRPNLTFSTLTVSNMSPEDSSIYLCSVWDSRNTEAFFGQGTRLTVV.

As DNA, the CDR3 is TGCGCCAGCAGCTTGGGAGTTGTCCCGTCAGCTTTCTTT. This sequence encodes CASSLGVVPSAFF. J is TRBJ1-1 and V is TRBV5-1; D remains ambiguous. This CDR3 region has 13 residues. Trimming took off 0 bases at V and 10 bases at J, with 13 bases between the two ends. CDR1 and CDR2 (germline): SGHRS, YFSETQ. Full variable domain (rest looked up from reference TRBV5-1 and TRBJ1-1): KAGVTQTPRYLIKTRGQQVTLSCSPISGHRSVSWYQQTPGQGLQFLFEYFSETQRNKGNFPGRFSGRQFSNSRSEMNVSTLELGDSALYLCASSLGVVPSAFFGQGTRLTVV.

The chain combines TRBV10-3 with TRBJ1-2; D might be TRBD1 (5 bases). The ends were cut back, 9 bases at V and 7 bases at J, with 21 bases in the middle. Germline-derived CDR1 and CDR2 are ENHRY and SYGVKD. The CDR3 spans 14 residues. The CDR3 bases are TGTGCCATTACTGGGACCGGGACCCTCTCTGGCTACACCTTC. Protein product: CAITGTGTLSGYTF.

In DNA, the CDR3 is TGTGCCAGCAGTTCTTGGTACTCTGGGGCCAACGTCCTGACTTTC. Translating gives CASSSWYSGANVLTF. The chain uses TRBV28 and TRBJ2-6; no clear D. This CDR3 contains 15 residues. Germline lookup yields CDR1 MDHEN and CDR2 SYDVKM. V dropped 4 bases and J dropped 0 bases, with 7 bases sitting between them.